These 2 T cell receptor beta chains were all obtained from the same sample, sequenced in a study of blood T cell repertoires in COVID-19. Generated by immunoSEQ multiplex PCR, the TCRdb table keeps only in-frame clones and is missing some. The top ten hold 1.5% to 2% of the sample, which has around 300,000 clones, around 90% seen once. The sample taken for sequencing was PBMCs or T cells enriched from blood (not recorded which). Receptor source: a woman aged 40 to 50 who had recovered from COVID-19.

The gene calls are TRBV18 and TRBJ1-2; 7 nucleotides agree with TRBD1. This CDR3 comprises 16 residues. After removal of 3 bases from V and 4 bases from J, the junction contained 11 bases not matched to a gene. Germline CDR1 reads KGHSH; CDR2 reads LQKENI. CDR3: CASSPQRGRGAYGYTF. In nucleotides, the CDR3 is TGTGCCAGCTCACCCCAGAGGGGCAGGGGGGCCTATGGCTACACCTTC.

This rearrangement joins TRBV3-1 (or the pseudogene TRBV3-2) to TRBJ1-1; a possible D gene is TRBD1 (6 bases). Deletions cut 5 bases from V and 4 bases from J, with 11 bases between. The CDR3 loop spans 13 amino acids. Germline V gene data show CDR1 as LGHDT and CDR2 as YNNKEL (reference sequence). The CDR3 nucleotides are TGTGCCAGCAGCTACAGGGACGCCACTGAAGCTTTCTTT. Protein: CASSYRDATEAFF.